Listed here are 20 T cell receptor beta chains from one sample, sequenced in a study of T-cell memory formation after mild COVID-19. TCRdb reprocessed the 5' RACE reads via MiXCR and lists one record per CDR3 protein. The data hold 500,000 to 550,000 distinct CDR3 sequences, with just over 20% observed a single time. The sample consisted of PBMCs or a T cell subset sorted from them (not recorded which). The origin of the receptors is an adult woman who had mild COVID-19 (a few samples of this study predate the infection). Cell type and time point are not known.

CDR3 loop: CSAAEGGSYGYTF. DNA for the CDR3: TGCAGTGCCGCAGAGGGTGGTAGCTATGGCTACACCTTC. The chain carries TRBV20-1 and TRBJ1-2; D is unresolved. V was trimmed by 6 bases and J by 4 bases, leaving 15 bases between them. This CDR3 is built from 13 residues. Germline CDR1 reads DFQATT; CDR2 reads SNEGSKA (reference sequence).

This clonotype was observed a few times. The CDR3 sequence is CASSSPHDVNTQYF. The CDR3 nucleotides are TGTGCCAGCAGTTCCCCTCATGACGTGAATACGCAGTATTTT. The rearrangement joins TRBV6-5 to TRBJ2-3; D gene ambiguous. V dropped 4 bases and J dropped 7 bases, with 15 bases sitting between them. The CDR3 contains 14 residues. CDR1 is MNHEY, CDR2 SVGAGI, per germline.

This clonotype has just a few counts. CDR3 residues: CASSYGPSYEQYF. The CDR3 nucleotides read TGTGCCAGCAGTTACGGGCCTTCCTACGAGCAGTACTTC. V usage is TRBV6-5 and J usage is TRBJ2-7; D is unclear. V shed 2 bases and J shed 1 base, with 6 bases lying between them. Germline CDR1 and CDR2: MNHEY and SVGAGI. The CDR3 is 13 residues long.

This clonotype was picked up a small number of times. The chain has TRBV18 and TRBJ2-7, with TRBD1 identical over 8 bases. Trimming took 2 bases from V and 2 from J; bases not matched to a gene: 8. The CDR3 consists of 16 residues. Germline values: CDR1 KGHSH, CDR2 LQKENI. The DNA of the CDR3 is TGTGCCAGCTCACCATCTCAGGACAGGGTCCCCTACGAGCAGTACTTC. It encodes CASSPSQDRVPYEQYF.

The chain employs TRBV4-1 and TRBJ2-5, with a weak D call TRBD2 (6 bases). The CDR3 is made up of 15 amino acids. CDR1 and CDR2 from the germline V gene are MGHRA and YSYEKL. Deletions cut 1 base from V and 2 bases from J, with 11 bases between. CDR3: CASSQAPGTQETQYF. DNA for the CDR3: TGCGCCAGCAGCCAAGCCCCAGGGACTCAAGAGACCCAGTACTTC.

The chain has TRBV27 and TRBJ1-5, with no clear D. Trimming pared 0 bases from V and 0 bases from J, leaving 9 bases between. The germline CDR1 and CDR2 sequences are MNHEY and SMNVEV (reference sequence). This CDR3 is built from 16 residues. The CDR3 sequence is CASSLSVRYSNQPQHF. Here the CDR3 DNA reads TGTGCCAGCAGTTTATCAGTCCGGTATAGCAATCAGCCCCAGCATTTT.

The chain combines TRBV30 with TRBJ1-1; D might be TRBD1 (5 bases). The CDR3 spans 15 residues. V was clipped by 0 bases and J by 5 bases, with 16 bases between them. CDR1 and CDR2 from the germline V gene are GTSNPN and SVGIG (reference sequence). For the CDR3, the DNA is TGTGCCTGGAGTGTCGGTACAGGAGGAACGACTGAAGCTTTCTTT. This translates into CAWSVGTGGTTEAFF.

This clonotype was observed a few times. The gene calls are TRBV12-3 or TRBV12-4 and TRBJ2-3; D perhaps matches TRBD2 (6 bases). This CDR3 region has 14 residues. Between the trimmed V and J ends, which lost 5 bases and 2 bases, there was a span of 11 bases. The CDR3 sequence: CASSRSGTTDTQYF. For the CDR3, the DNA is TGTGCCAGCAGTCGTAGCGGAACCACAGATACGCAGTATTTT.

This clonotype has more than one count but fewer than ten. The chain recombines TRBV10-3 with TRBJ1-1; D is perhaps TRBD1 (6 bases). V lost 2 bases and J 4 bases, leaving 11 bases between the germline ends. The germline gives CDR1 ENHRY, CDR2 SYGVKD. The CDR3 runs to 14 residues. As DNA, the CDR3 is TGTGCCATCAGTGAGCCGGACAGACCCACTGAAGCTTTCTTT. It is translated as CAISEPDRPTEAFF.

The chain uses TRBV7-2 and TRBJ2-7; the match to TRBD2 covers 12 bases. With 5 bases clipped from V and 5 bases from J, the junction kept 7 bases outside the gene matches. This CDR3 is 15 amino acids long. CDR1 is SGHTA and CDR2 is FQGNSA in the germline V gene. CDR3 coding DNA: TGTGCCAGCAGCAGACTAGCGGGGGTCAGGAACGAGCAGTACTTC. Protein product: CASSRLAGVRNEQYF.

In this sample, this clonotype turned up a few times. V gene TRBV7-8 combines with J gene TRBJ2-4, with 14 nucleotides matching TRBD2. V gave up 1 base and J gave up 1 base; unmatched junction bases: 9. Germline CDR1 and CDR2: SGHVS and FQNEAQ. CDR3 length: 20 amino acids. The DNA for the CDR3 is TGTGCCAGCAGCTTAGTCGAGACTAGCGGGAGGGCCATCGCCAAAAACATTCAGTACTTC. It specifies CASSLVETSGRAIAKNIQYF.

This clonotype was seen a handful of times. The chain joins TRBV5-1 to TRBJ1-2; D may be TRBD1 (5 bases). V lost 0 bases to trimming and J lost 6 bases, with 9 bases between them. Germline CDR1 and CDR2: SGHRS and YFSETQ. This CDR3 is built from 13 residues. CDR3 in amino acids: CASSLGQPNGYTF. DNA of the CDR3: TGCGCCAGCAGCTTGGGACAGCCCAATGGCTACACCTTC.

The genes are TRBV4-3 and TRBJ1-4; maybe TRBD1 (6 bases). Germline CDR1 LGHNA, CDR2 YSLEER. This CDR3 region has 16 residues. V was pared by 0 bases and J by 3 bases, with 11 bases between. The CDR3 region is CASSQEHRAANEKLFF. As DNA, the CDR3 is TGCGCCAGCAGCCAAGAGCACAGGGCAGCTAATGAAAAACTGTTTTTT.

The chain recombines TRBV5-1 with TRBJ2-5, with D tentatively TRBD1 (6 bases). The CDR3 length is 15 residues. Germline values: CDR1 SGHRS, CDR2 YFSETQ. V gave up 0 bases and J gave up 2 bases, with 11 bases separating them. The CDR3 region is CASSLVTGIQETQYF. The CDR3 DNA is TGCGCCAGCAGCTTGGTGACAGGTATACAAGAGACCCAGTACTTC.

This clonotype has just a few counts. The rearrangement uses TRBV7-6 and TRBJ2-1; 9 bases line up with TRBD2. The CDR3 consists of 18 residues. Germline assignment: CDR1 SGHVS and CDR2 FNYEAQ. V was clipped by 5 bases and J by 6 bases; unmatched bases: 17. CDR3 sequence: CASSQRTSEDYVRNEQFF. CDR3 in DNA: TGTGCCAGCAGCCAGAGGACTAGCGAGGACTATGTTCGCAATGAGCAGTTCTTC.

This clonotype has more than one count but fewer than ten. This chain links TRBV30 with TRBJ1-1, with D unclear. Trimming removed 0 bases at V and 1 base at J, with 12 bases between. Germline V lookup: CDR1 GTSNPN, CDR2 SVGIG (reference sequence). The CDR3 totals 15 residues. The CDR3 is CAWSVMQSANTEAFF. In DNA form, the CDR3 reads TGTGCCTGGAGTGTGATGCAGTCGGCGAACACTGAAGCTTTCTTT.

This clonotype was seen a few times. The CDR3 protein is CATSDLKASGGTGELFF. CDR3 nucleotides: TGTGCCACCAGTGATTTGAAGGCTAGCGGGGGCACCGGGGAGCTGTTTTTT. The rearrangement joins TRBV24-1 to TRBJ2-2, with 10 nucleotides matching TRBD2. CDR1 is KGHDR and CDR2 is SFDVKD in the germline V gene. The junction had 4 bases not matched to a gene; V was cut back by 0 bases and J by 4 bases. This CDR3 comprises 17 residues.

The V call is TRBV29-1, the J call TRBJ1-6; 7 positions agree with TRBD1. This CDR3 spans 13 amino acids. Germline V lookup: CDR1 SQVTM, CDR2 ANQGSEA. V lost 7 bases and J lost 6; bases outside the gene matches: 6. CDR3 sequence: CSAREGANSPLHF. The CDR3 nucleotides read TGCAGCGCCCGGGAGGGGGCTAATTCACCCCTCCACTTT. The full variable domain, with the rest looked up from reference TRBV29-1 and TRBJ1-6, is SAVISQKPSRDICQRGTSLTIQCQVDSQVTMMFWYRQQPGQSLTLIATANQGSEATYESGFVIDKFPISRPNLTFSTLTVSNMSPEDSSIYLCSAREGANSPLHFGNGTRLTVT.

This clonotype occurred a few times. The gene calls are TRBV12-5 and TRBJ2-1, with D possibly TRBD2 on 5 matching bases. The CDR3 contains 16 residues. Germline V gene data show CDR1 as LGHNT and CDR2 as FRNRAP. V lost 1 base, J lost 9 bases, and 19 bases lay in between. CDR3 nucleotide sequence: TGTGCTAGTGGTTTGGAGGTCCTTAATCGTCGGGGTGAGCAGTTCTTC. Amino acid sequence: CASGLEVLNRRGEQFF.

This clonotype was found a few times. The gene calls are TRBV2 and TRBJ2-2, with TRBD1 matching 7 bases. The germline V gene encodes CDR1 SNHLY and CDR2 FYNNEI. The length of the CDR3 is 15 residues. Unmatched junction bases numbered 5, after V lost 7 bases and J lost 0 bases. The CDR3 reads CASKSGQTNTGELFF. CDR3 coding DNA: TGTGCCAGCAAATCGGGACAGACGAACACCGGGGAGCTGTTTTTT. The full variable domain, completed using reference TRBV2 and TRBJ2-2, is EPEVTQTPSHQVTQMGQEVILRCVPISNHLYFYWYRQILGQKVEFLVSFYNNEISEKSEIFDDQFSVERPDGSNFTLKIRSTKLEDSAMYFCASKSGQTNTGELFFGEGSRLTVL.